Sequencing of this TCR beta chain was carried out in a study of blood T cell dynamics during melanoma immunotherapy. Study at large: First-line therapy was either pembrolizumab or nivolumab with ipilimumab for metastatic melanoma.

Losses at the gene ends were 3 bases for V and 1 base for J; bases not matched to a gene: 6. The CDR3 loop spans 16 amino acids. Per germline, CDR1 SGHDT and CDR2 YYEEEE. Clones were sequenced by immunoSEQ multiplex PCR, and TCRdb holds only the in-frame ones, with some missing. The sample yields around 12,000 clones, about four fifths seen once. The time point: pre-treatment baseline. Overall study findings and caveats: At W3, later disease-control patients showed bifurcated PBMC repertoire changes, unlike progressors.

Notes on this clone: Its target is not known.

The source is a human donor with melanoma. The rearrangement joins TRBV5-6 to TRBJ2-5; 10 nucleotides line up with TRBD2. This sample comprised blood, obtained from a patient treated with checkpoint blockade. For the CDR3, the DNA is TGTGCCAGCAGCTCCCCTAGCGGGGGCATCCAAGAGACCCAGTACTTC. It translates to CASSSPSGGIQETQYF.